The next 2 T cell receptor beta chains were all read from a single sample in a study of blood T cell repertoires in COVID-19. Sequencing was performed with immunoSEQ multiplex PCR; in TCRdb, only in-frame clones are kept and a portion is missing. This table holds around 150,000 clones, around 83% found once. Sequencing used peripheral blood. These receptors were taken from a woman aged 50 to 60 in a cohort sampled during active or convalescent COVID-19.

This clone has only a few counts. The chain links TRBV5-1 to TRBJ1-2; D perhaps matches TRBD1 (5 bases). Germline V gives CDR1 SGHRS, CDR2 YFSETQ. This CDR3 spans 15 amino acids. The V end lost 0 bases, the J end lost 1 base, and 10 bases lay between the germline ends. DNA for the CDR3: TGCGCCAGCAGCTTGGGGTCCCAGGGTAACTATGGCTACACCTTC. It encodes CASSLGSQGNYGYTF.

The chain joins TRBV9 to TRBJ1-1, with 11 bases that match TRBD1. CDR3 length: 15 residues. With V trimmed by 3 bases and J by 3 bases, 4 bases remained unmatched. The V gene's germline CDR1 is SGDLS and CDR2 YYNGEE. The chain's CDR3 is CASSASGQGDTEAFF. The CDR3 region has the DNA TGTGCCAGCAGCGCCTCGGGACAGGGGGACACTGAAGCTTTCTTT.